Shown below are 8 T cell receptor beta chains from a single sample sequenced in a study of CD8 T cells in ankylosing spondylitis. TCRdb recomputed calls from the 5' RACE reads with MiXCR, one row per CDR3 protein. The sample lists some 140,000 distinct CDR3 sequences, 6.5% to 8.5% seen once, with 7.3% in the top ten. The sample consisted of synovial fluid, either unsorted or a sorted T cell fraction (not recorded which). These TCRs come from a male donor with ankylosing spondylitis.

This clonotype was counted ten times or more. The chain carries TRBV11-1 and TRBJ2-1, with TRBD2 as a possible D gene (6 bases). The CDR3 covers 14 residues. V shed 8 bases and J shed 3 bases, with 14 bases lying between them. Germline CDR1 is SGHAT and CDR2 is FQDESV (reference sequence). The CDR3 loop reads CASSRDLNYNEQFF. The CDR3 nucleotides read TGTGCCAGCTCCCGGGACTTAAACTACAATGAGCAGTTCTTC. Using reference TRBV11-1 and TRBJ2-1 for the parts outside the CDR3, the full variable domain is EAEVAQSPRYKITEKSQAVAFWCDPISGHATLYWYRQILGQGPELLVQFQDESVVDDSQLPKDRFSAERLKGVDSTLKIQPAELGDSAMYLCASSRDLNYNEQFFGPGTRLTVL.

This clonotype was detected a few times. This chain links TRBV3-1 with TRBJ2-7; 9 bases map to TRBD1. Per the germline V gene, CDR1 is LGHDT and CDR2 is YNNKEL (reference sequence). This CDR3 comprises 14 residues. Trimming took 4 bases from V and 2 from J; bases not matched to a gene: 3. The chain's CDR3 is CASSPWTGAYEQYF. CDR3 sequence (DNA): TGTGCCAGCAGCCCGTGGACAGGGGCCTACGAGCAGTACTTC.

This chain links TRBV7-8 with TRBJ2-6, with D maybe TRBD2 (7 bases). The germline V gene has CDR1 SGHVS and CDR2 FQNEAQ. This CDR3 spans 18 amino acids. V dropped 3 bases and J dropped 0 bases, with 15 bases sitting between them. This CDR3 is CASSFRWGGASGANVLTF. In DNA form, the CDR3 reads TGTGCCAGCAGCTTCCGATGGGGGGGGGCCTCTGGGGCCAACGTCCTGACTTTC.

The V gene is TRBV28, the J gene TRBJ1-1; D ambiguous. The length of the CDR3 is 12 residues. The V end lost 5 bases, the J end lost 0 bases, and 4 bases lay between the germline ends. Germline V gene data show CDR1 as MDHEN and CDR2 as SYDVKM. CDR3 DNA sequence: TGTGCCAGCAGTCTATTGAACACTGAAGCTTTCTTT. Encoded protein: CASSLLNTEAFF.

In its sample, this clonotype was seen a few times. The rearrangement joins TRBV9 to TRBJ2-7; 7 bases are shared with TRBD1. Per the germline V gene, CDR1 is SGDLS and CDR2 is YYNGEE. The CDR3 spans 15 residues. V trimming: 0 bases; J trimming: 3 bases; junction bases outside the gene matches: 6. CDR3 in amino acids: CASSVAPGQSYEQYF. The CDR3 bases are TGTGCCAGCAGCGTAGCTCCGGGACAGAGCTACGAGCAGTACTTC.

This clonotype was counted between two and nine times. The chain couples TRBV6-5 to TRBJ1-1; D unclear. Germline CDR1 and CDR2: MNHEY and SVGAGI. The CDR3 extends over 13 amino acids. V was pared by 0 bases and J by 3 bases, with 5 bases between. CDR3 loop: CASSYSTYTEAFF. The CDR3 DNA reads TGTGCCAGCAGTTACTCGACGTACACTGAAGCTTTCTTT.

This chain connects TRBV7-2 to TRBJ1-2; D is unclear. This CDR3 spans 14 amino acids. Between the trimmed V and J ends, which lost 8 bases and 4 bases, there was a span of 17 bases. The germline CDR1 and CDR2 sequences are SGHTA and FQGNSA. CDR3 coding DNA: TGTGCCAGCGGTGCCGGTCCCCGGAGCTATGGCTACACCTTC. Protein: CASGAGPRSYGYTF.

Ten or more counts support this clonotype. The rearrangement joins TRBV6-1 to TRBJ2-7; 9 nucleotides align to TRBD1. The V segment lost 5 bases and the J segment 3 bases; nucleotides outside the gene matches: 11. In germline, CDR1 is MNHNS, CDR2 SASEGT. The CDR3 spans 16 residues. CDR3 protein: CASSLNRDRVYYEQYF. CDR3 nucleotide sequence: TGTGCCAGCAGTCTAAACCGGGACAGGGTCTACTACGAGCAGTACTTC.